This T cell receptor beta chain was retrieved from a study of T cells after yellow fever vaccination. Study conclusions and caveats: Subsequent to the booster, the majority of primary-vaccination clones reappeared (roughly 96% CD4, approximately 85% CD8).

As concerns this clonotype: Its target is unknown.

The CDR3 extends over 16 amino acids. V lost 0 bases to trimming and J lost 5 bases; unmatched junction nucleotides: 9. Germline V gene lookup returns CDR1 SGHRS and CDR2 YFSETQ. MiXCR, run by TCRdb on the 5' RACE reads, gives a single entry per CDR3 protein. Here the sample spans some 550,000 distinct CDR3 sequences, 15% to 20% being singletons. V usage is TRBV5-1 and J usage is TRBJ2-3; 7 bases match TRBD1. The sequence came from a man aged 25-45 years who received the YFV17D yellow fever vaccine. This specimen was PBMCs, taken 15 days after the yellow fever booster vaccination. The CDR3: CASSLAKTGRGDTQYF. DNA for the CDR3: TGCGCCAGCAGCTTGGCCAAGACAGGGCGAGGAGATACGCAGTATTTT.